The next 5 T cell receptor beta chains were all read from a single sample in a study of blood T cell repertoires in COVID-19. Clones were sequenced by immunoSEQ multiplex PCR, and TCRdb holds only the in-frame ones, with some missing. Among 150,000 or so clones listed, more than 80% were seen once. Specimen: peripheral blood. These receptors originate from a man aged 45-60 years with acute or convalescent COVID-19.

This chain links TRBV11-2 with TRBJ2-6; 8 nucleotides agree with TRBD1. This CDR3 comprises 16 residues. Per the germline V gene, CDR1 is SGHAT and CDR2 is FQNNGV. Trimming took 2 bases from V and 2 from J; bases not matched to a gene: 2. In DNA, the CDR3 is TGTGCCAGCAGCTTATCGACAGGGGCTGGGGCCAACGTCCTGACTTTC. It is translated as CASSLSTGAGANVLTF.

This chain uses TRBV6-5 with TRBJ1-2, with TRBD1 as a possible D gene (5 bases). The CDR3 has 13 amino acids. Trimming pared 6 bases from V and 8 bases from J, leaving 16 bases between. Germline V gene sequence: CDR1 MNHEY, CDR2 SVGAGI. The CDR3 reads CASSDFPGYGYTF. The CDR3 DNA sequence: TGTGCCAGCAGCGATTTCCCAGGGTACGGCTACACCTTC.

V usage is TRBV27 and J usage is TRBJ2-2; TRBD2 agrees at 8 bases. This CDR3 spans 14 amino acids. V was pared by 8 bases and J by 0 bases, with 2 bases of the junction left unmatched. Per the germline V gene, CDR1 is MNHEY and CDR2 is SMNVEV (reference sequence). CDR3 in amino acids: CASSGLANTGELFF. CDR3 DNA sequence: TGTGCCAGCTCGGGACTAGCGAACACCGGGGAGCTGTTTTTT.

The chain has TRBV29-1 and TRBJ2-2, with 7 bases lining up with TRBD1. Germline CDR1 is SQVTM and CDR2 is ANQGSEA. The CDR3 contains 15 residues. After removal of 0 bases from V and 1 base from J, the junction contained 2 bases not matched to a gene. The CDR3 sequence: CSVEEQGENTGELFF. The CDR3 nucleotides are TGCAGCGTTGAAGAGCAGGGGGAGAACACCGGGGAGCTGTTTTTT.

Only a few counts were recorded for this clone. The DNA for the CDR3 is TGCGCCAGCAGCCAAGATCGAGGGAGAGGTGACACCATATATTTT. Translated: CASSQDRGRGDTIYF. The chain recombines TRBV4-1 with TRBJ1-3; D is ambiguous. The CDR3 extends over 15 amino acids. Germline V gene data show CDR1 as MGHRA and CDR2 as YSYEKL. V was cut by 0 bases and J by 8 bases, with 14 bases left in between.